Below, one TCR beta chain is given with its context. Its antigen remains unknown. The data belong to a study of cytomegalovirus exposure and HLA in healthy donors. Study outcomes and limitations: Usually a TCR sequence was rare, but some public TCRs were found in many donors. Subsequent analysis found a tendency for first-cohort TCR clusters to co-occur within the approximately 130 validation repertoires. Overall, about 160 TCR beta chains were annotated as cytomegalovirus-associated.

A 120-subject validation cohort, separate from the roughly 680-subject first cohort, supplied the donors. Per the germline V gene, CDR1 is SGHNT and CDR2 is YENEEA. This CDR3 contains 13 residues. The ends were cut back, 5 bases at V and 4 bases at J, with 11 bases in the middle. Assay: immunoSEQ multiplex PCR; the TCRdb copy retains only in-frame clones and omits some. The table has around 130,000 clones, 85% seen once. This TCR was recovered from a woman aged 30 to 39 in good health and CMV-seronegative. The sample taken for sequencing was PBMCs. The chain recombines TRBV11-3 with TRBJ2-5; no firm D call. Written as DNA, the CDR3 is TGTGCCAGCAGCCCACGCTCGGGAGAGACCCAGTACTTC. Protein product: CASSPRSGETQYF.